Shown below are 20 T cell receptor beta chains from a single sample sequenced in a study of T cell responses to AZD1222 COVID-19 vaccine. Generated by immunoSEQ multiplex PCR, the TCRdb table keeps only in-frame clones and is missing some. The data contain approximately 160,000 clones, 90% of them singletons. Sequencing used peripheral blood, obtained on day 0 of AZD1222 vaccination. These TCRs come from an adult in good health.

CDR3 DNA sequence: TGTGCCAGCAGTTATCGGGGAGCGAGTTCACCCCTCCACTTT. Residues: CASSYRGASSPLHF. The chain recombines TRBV27 with TRBJ1-6, with no clear D. V was trimmed by 4 bases and J by 9 bases, leaving 13 bases between them. CDR1 is MNHEY and CDR2 is SMNVEV in the germline V gene (reference sequence). CDR3 length: 14 amino acids.

V gene TRBV4-1 combines with J gene TRBJ2-7, with D perhaps TRBD1 or TRBD2 (5 bases each). CDR3 length: 15 amino acids. V was shortened by 0 bases and J by 2 bases, with 11 bases between the two germline ends. In germline, CDR1 is MGHRA, CDR2 YSYEKL. CDR3 in DNA: TGCGCCAGCAGCCAAGAACCGGGACCAACCTACGAGCAGTACTTC. Amino acids: CASSQEPGPTYEQYF.

The table lists this clone with many counts. J is TRBJ2-5 and V is TRBV4-2; 11 bases agree with TRBD2. CDR3 size: 18 residues. Germline V gene lookup returns CDR1 LGHNA and CDR2 YNFKEQ. The V segment lost 1 base and the J segment 9 bases; nucleotides outside the gene matches: 16. The DNA for the CDR3 is TGTGCCAGCAGCCAAGCCCCGGCGTTGGCTAGCGGGGGGACGGCCCAGTACTTC. It is translated as CASSQAPALASGGTAQYF.

This sequence joins TRBV27 and TRBJ1-1, with D unresolved. The CDR3 loop spans 12 amino acids. The ends were cut back, 7 bases at V and 2 bases at J, with 8 bases in the middle. In germline, CDR1 is MNHEY, CDR2 SMNVEV (reference sequence). The CDR3, as DNA: TGTGCCAGCAAGACGCAAAACACTGAAGCTTTCTTT. This codes for CASKTQNTEAFF.

This clone was counted only a few times. V gene TRBV6-1 combines with J gene TRBJ1-2; TRBD1 is a possible D gene (5 bases). The CDR3 is 16 residues long. Looked up from germline, CDR1 is MNHNS and CDR2 is SASEGT. The V and J ends lost 0 bases and 4 bases respectively, with 15 bases between them. The CDR3 spells CASSEALQKGAYGYTF. The CDR3 coding sequence is TGTGCCAGCAGTGAAGCGCTTCAAAAAGGGGCCTATGGCTACACCTTC.

This chain joins TRBV10-3 and TRBJ2-7; TRBD1 aligns across 8 bases. This CDR3 has 13 residues. The ends lost 5 bases at V and 3 bases at J; junction bases unmatched: 3. Per germline, CDR1 ENHRY and CDR2 SYGVKD. The CDR3 DNA reads TGTGCCATCAGTCAGGGGGCGGGCTACGAGCAGTACTTC. Translation gives CAISQGAGYEQYF.

Turning to this clone: Other DNA sequences in this sample translate to the same CDR3. The genes are TRBV6-2 or TRBV6-3 and TRBJ1-2; D gene uncertain. The CDR3 is made up of 11 amino acids. Germline assignment: CDR1 MNHEY and CDR2 SVGEGT. Trimming shortened V by 2 bases and J by 5 bases, and 3 bases separated the two germline ends. CDR3 loop: CASSYSYGYTF. The CDR3, as DNA: TGTGCCAGCAGTTACAGTTATGGCTACACCTTC.

V usage is TRBV5-8 and J usage is TRBJ2-1, with 8 bases identical to TRBD2. The V and J ends lost 2 bases and 4 bases, in that order; junction bases with no gene match: 5. This CDR3 has 15 amino acids. Per the germline V gene, CDR1 is SGHTS and CDR2 is YDEGEE. In DNA form, the CDR3 reads TGTGCCAGCAGCTTCGGGGGGGGCGTATACAATGAGCAGTTCTTC. Translating it yields CASSFGGGVYNEQFF. The full variable domain, in which reference TRBV5-8 and TRBJ2-1 provide the parts outside the CDR3, is EAGVTQSPTHLIKTRGQQATLRCSPISGHTSVYWYQQALGLGLQFLLWYDEGEERNRGNFPPRFSGRQFPNYSSELNVNALELEDSALYLCASSFGGGVYNEQFFGPGTRLTVL.

The genes are TRBV9 and TRBJ1-1, with D unclear. This CDR3 spans 14 amino acids. Germline CDR1 and CDR2: SGDLS and YYNGEE. V shed 0 bases and J shed 1 base, with 7 bases lying between them. DNA for the CDR3: TGTGCCAGCAGCGTAGACTTGGGGAACACTGAAGCTTTCTTT. As protein: CASSVDLGNTEAFF.

The chain joins TRBV6-2 or TRBV6-3 to TRBJ2-3; 9 bases fit TRBD2. The CDR3 is made up of 14 amino acids. The germline CDR1 and CDR2 sequences are MNHEY and SVGEGT. The V segment lost 5 bases and the J segment 2 bases; nucleotides outside the gene matches: 2. DNA of the CDR3: TGTGCCAGCAGTAGCGGGGGGAACACAGATACGCAGTATTTT. This gives the protein CASSSGGNTDTQYF.

This chain connects TRBV5-4 to TRBJ1-3, with D unresolved. Between the trimmed V and J ends, which lost 5 bases and 0 bases, there was a span of 24 bases. The CDR3 totals 19 residues. Germline assignment: CDR1 SGHNT and CDR2 YYREEE (reference sequence). CDR3 nucleotides: TGTGCCAGCAGTTCGAGCGTGTCTCCGGACGGACCCTCTGGAAACACCATATATTTT. Translated: CASSSSVSPDGPSGNTIYF.

This chain uses TRBV7-8 with TRBJ2-3; TRBD2 aligns across 9 bases. The trim removed 4 bases at V and 4 bases at J, leaving 9 bases unmatched. Looked up from germline, CDR1 is SGHVS and CDR2 is FQNEAQ. This CDR3 has 16 amino acids. The DNA for the CDR3 is TGTGCCAGCAGCTCCCAGGGACTAGCAAGCCCAGATACGCAGTATTTT. Encoded protein: CASSSQGLASPDTQYF.

J is TRBJ1-1 and V is TRBV5-1; 8 bases are shared with TRBD1. With V trimmed by 2 bases and J by 1 base, 16 bases remained unmatched. Germline V CDR1 and CDR2: SGHRS, YFSETQ. The CDR3 has 19 amino acids. Here the CDR3 reads CASSLAIGGTGLQNTEAFF. Here the CDR3 DNA reads TGCGCCAGCAGCTTAGCGATTGGCGGGACAGGTCTTCAGAACACTGAAGCTTTCTTT.

V is TRBV6-5 and J is TRBJ1-4, with 8 nucleotides matching TRBD1. Germline V CDR1 and CDR2: MNHEY, SVGAGI. V gave up 8 bases and J gave up 8 bases; unmatched junction bases: 10. The CDR3 runs 14 residues. DNA for the CDR3: TGTGCCAGCTCCAGAGACAGGGGAGGCGAAAAACTGTTTTTT. Residues: CASSRDRGGEKLFF.

The CDR3 sequence is CASSPSQRGLPGELFF. CDR3 nucleotide sequence: TGTGCCAGCTCACCCTCCCAGCGGGGGTTACCCGGGGAGCTGTTTTTT. This chain connects TRBV18 to TRBJ2-2; 8 positions match TRBD2. This CDR3 region has 16 residues. The junction had 9 bases not matched to a gene; V was cut back by 3 bases and J by 6 bases. CDR1 and CDR2 (germline): KGHSH, LQKENI.

V usage is TRBV25-1 and J usage is TRBJ1-3, with D tentatively TRBD1 (5 bases). The germline V gene encodes CDR1 MGHDK and CDR2 SYGVNS. The V and J ends lost 2 bases and 7 bases respectively, with 12 bases between them. This CDR3 has 14 residues. CDR3 in DNA: TGTGCCAGCAGTGAACCTGGGGCGGGTAACACCATATATTTT. Translation: CASSEPGAGNTIYF.

The chain is built from TRBV25-1 and TRBJ1-6, with 7 bases lining up with TRBD1. Germline CDR1 is MGHDK and CDR2 is SYGVNS. This CDR3 is built from 14 residues. The J segment lost 7 bases and the V segment lost 4 bases, leaving 4 bases of the junction unmatched. CDR3 residues: CASSARGLNSPLHF. Written as DNA, the CDR3 is TGTGCCAGCAGTGCCAGGGGGTTGAATTCACCCCTCCACTTT.

V is TRBV6-2 or TRBV6-3 and J is TRBJ2-7; D is possibly TRBD1 (5 bases). This CDR3 has 14 residues. V dropped 2 bases and J dropped 0 bases, with 8 bases sitting between them. Per germline, CDR1 MNHEY and CDR2 SVGEGT. Here the CDR3 reads CASSYRTFSYEQYF. The CDR3 DNA is TGTGCCAGCAGTTACCGGACATTCTCCTACGAGCAGTACTTC.

The chain employs TRBV6-1 and TRBJ2-2; 7 nucleotides line up with TRBD1. The CDR3 is 17 amino acids. Germline loops: CDR1 MNHNS, CDR2 SASEGT. V dropped 5 bases and J dropped 0; count of bases not matched to a gene: 9. The CDR3 loop reads CASSKDRQGANTGELFF. The CDR3 nucleotides read TGTGCCAGCAGTAAAGACCGACAGGGTGCGAACACCGGGGAGCTGTTTTTT.

The chain has TRBV30 and TRBJ2-4, with TRBD2 as a possible D gene (5 bases). Per germline, CDR1 GTSNPN and CDR2 SVGIG (reference sequence). Trimming took 7 bases from V and 8 from J, leaving 12 bases between them. The CDR3 length is 11 residues. The CDR3 is CASYSGDIQYF. The CDR3 DNA is TGTGCCTCATACTCCGGGGACATTCAGTACTTC.